This T cell receptor beta chain was observed in a study of cytomegalovirus exposure and HLA in healthy donors (dated by TCRdb to about 2017). Background for the entire study: An earlier analysis of about 560 of the donors reported 250 to 300 Gb of sequence data and 117 million unique TCR beta sequences obtained from around 180 million T cells. An early release covering roughly 600 HLA-typed donors comprised 250 to 350 gigabases of sequencing data and approximately 85 million unique TCR sequences. The genetic ancestry cluster associated with self-reported Caucasian donors included 65% to 90% of the roughly 400 genotyped donors. The study aimed to test whether cataloging public T cell receptors could reveal signatures of past pathogen exposure. The study profiled the T cell repertoires of 666 subjects by immunosequencing and related them to cytomegalovirus serostatus. In addition to the first cohort of 650 to 750 subjects, a separate validation cohort of 130 or so different subjects was used. High-throughput TCR immunosequencing, statistical association of individual TCRs with disease status, and machine learning were combined to predict cytomegalovirus infection status. A later analysis re-examined previously published TCR beta repertoires from hundreds of donors and added high-resolution HLA genotyping to investigate patterns of TCR occurrence. In the later analysis, no new phenotypic data were used to find candidate immune exposures; instead, reliance was placed on TCR beta sequences and their occurrence across donors. In an earlier analysis of 587 of the donors, high-throughput TCR beta sequencing was used to judge whether each TCR beta V gene segment behaved as functional or pseudogenic. Donor age, sex, ethnicity and CMV serostatus were collected together with the repertoire data. A later genetic analysis took genome-wide SNP genotypes for about three fifths of the 666 donors and used that subset as a discovery cohort. All discovery cohort repertoires had been generated on a single sequencing platform. Both class I and class II loci were covered by HLA typing, at four-digit resolution. Typing coverage differed by locus: A, B, C, DRB1 and DQB1 were typed in roughly 620-640 donors, DQA1 in about 560, DPA1 in some 610, and DPB1 in approximately 450. Roughly five DR-DQ haplotypes were handled as single units for association and clustering because linkage in the cohort was strong. Among 300 to 450 genotyped donors of the cohort, an average of roughly 240,000 unique TCR beta nucleotide sequences were sequenced per donor, roughly 18% of them non-productive.

The study at large found these results: It was suggested by the authors that the approach could potentially be generalized to other disease states and immunological phenotypes. Specific HLA alleles were associated with 15,000 to 20,000 TCR beta sequences at a false discovery rate of 0.05 in a later analysis. An earlier analysis of around 500 of the donors showed that most TCR beta V segments appeared in productive rearrangements either about 87% or about 30% of the time, which broadly matched IMGT annotations. The classifier was reported to diagnose cytomegalovirus status with high specificity and sensitivity in both the original and validation cohorts. According to a later analysis, TCR association rates differed among HLA loci, with DRB1 alleles showing the most associated TCRs and HLA-C alleles showing the fewest. The study listed 150 to 200 TCR beta chains as associated with cytomegalovirus. Compared with equally common non-associated chains, HLA-associated TCR beta chains in a later analysis were more clonally expanded and had lower generation probabilities. A further reported finding was that TCR beta sequences accurately predicted the HLA-A and HLA-B alleles for most subjects in the first cohort. HLA typing was unavailable for some donors at each locus, so association tests used only the typed subset. The cohort was sequenced for TCR beta chains only, and without alpha or paired-chain data the features that could be detected were limited. Because the 87-base-pair reads could not distinguish some IMGT-functional V segments, including TRBV6-2 and TRBV6-3, those segments were excluded. Presence/absence analyses assumed roughly uniform sequencing depth across donors, an assumption that may not hold. An association between a missense DCLRE1C variant and V-gene and J-gene trimming of TCR beta chains was found in a later genetic analysis and replicated in an independent cohort. Around 16 rarely observed V segments, including chromosome 9 orphons, were excluded from the earlier analysis of a few hundred of the donors because counts were too low. Most CMV-associated TCR beta chains appeared to be HLA-restricted in a later analysis, and the HLA associations seemed to be driven largely by CMV exposure. While some public TCRs were present in many individuals, most TCR sequences turned up only very rarely across donors. In vitro tests confirmed that a few of the cytomegalovirus-associated TCR beta chains recognize cytomegalovirus antigens. A group of highly shared sequence variants was considered likely to be a technical artifact of the sequencing pipeline. A later analysis reported that several top co-occurrence clusters appeared linked to parvovirus B19, influenza, CMV and Epstein-Barr virus. Assigning TCR associations to individual alleles was difficult when HLA alleles, especially DR and DQ, strongly co-occurred. According to a later genetic analysis, donors in an Asian-associated ancestry cluster had fewer N-insertions in productive TCRs than the approximately 630-donor mean. Immune exposure information for the cohort was limited to CMV serostatus. Linkage disequilibrium might explain the correlated functional status among segregating V segments, but an unknown experimental factor could not be ruled out.

Details on this clone: Its cognate antigen has yet to be identified. Base-call qualities are not available, and no considerably larger clone is one nucleotide away.

The cohort comprised fewer than 700 healthy bone marrow donors. At the time of sampling, every cohort member was nominally healthy, though immune exposures that went unrecorded were likely present. The donor was CMV seronegative and was included in the group of approximately 350 seronegative cohort members. Each donor provided a peripheral blood sample, and peripheral blood mononuclear cells were used for TCR beta sequencing. Genomic DNA extraction from the blood cell samples was performed with the Qiagen DNeasy Blood Extraction Kit. Preparation of the library involved the immunoSEQ multiplex PCR assay. The multiplex PCR relied on a mix of 60 forward primers for TCR Vbeta segments and 13 reverse primers for TCR Jbeta segments. A multiplex PCR assay on genomic DNA amplified the CDR3 region of rearranged TCR beta genes. The Illumina HiSeq System was used to sequence the amplified TCR beta libraries as 87-base-pair reads. Per the authors' processing: In a later analysis, some 80 million unique TCR beta chains were counted across the 500 to 700 repertoires, and approximately 11 million of these chains were shared by at least two donors. To remove PCR and sequencing errors, raw reads were error-corrected and collapsed into unique sequences using a nearest-neighbor algorithm that merged closely related sequences. Alignment of CDR3 sequences to IMGT reference sequences was used to assign V, D and J gene segments. For a sequence to be retained, a match of at least six nucleotides was required to both a V gene segment and a J gene segment. Rearrangements were called productive when the CDR3 lacked stop codons and stayed in frame with V and J; all others were non-productive. CDR3 was defined by IMGT convention, running from the second conserved V-encoded cysteine to the conserved J-encoded phenylalanine. Sequences without an unambiguous match to a single V gene segment were excluded from the earlier analysis of 587 of the donors. An earlier analysis of fewer than 650 of the donors classified V segments as functional when productive rearrangements were above 56.7% and as segregating when the standard deviation between donors was above 5%. A statistical classification framework was built to diagnose cytomegalovirus status from the catalog of TCR beta chain sequences. V and J gene assignment, in a later analysis, came from comparing TCR nucleotide sequences with IMGT/GENE-DB human TR gene sequences. A later analysis assigned CDR3 sequences and most-parsimonious VDJ recombination scenarios with the TCRdist pipeline. In a later analysis, every TCR beta chain was defined by the combination of its CDR3 amino acid sequence and its V-gene family, and reads without a unique V-gene family were dropped. In a later analysis, 450 to 600 highly shared, low-generation-probability nucleotide sequences were removed to address suspected cross-contamination and a sequencing artifact. A later analysis calculated a clonal expansion index for each public chain from normalized within-repertoire ranks of inferred template counts. Generation probabilities in a later analysis came from a VDJ recombination model fitted to out-of-frame rearrangements, and those results were checked against IGoR. Hypergeometric tests were used in a later analysis to score TCR-TCR, TCR-HLA and TCR-CMV co-occurrence, with a repertoire-size bias correction applied to the TCR pairs. A later analysis estimated false discovery rates by permuting HLA or CMV assignments 20 times. In a later analysis, co-occurring TCRs were grouped with DBSCAN, and TCRdist sequence similarity was added when clustering was performed within HLA-allele-positive subsets. For co-occurrence clustering, repertoires with fewer than 30,000 or more than 120,000 public chains were excluded, along with a handful of repertoires with anomalous nucleotide sharing. Held by TCRdb, this immuneACCESS table contains in-frame sequences only and omits some clones. Under half of the omission traces to an unresolved V gene where checked; the cause of the rest is unknown. V and J calls and clone size are as listed in that table; D and trimming were resolved from the DNA. The table for this sample lists 150,000 to 180,000 clones; more than 60% of them were counted only once. The ten largest clones capture 4% of the sample.

Cut back by 3 bases and 2 bases, the V and J ends lie 11 bases apart. The CDR3 has 14 amino acids, counting the end cysteine and phenylalanine. Kept here is only the CDR3 DNA, which spans 42 bases and is read in frame from base 1. CDR1 and CDR2 were assigned from the germline V gene as MGHDK and SYGVNS. Recombination linked TRBV25-1 to TRBJ2-7, and TRBD2 may be the D gene, going by 6 matching bases. This receptor was identified in a woman between 40 and 50 years old in good health and CMV-seronegative. Sample: PBMCs. The CDR3 here reads CASSDTLAAYEQYF. The nucleotide sequence is TGTGCCAGCAGTGATACGTTAGCGGCCTACGAGCAGTACTTC.